This TCR beta chain was captured in a study of blood T cell repertoires in COVID-19. Germline values: CDR1 SGHRS, CDR2 YFSETQ. CDR3 length: 15 residues. The V gene lost 4 bases and the J gene lost 0 bases, with 10 bases spanning the gap. This clone was detected only once. TCRdb's copy holds only in-frame clones and misses some; the assay was immunoSEQ multiplex PCR. The data show about 250,000 clones, more than 80% seen once. Sequencing was done on a sample of PBMCs or T cells enriched from blood (not recorded which). The V call is TRBV5-1, the J call TRBJ2-2, with D tentatively TRBD2 (5 bases). The origin of this receptor is a woman aged 18-30 years who had recovered from COVID-19. In DNA form, the CDR3 reads TGCGCCAGCAGCCCGGGGTGGTCGAACACCGGGGAGCTGTTTTTT. Protein: CASSPGWSNTGELFF.